This T cell receptor (beta chain) was observed in a study of human T cells and chemical hapten exposure. The overall study: Scalp application of diphenylcyclopropenone was performed weekly in patients across the entire approximately 26-week study. Minor volume differences among pooled libraries chiefly drove per-sample TCR yield variation.

Using its own MiXCR run on the RACE reads, TCRdb lists one record per CDR3 protein. The sample shows 180,000 or so distinct CDR3 sequences, more than 14% of them seen only once. J gave up 7 bases and V 8 bases, and 9 bases lay outside the gene matches. Germline CDR1 and CDR2: KGHSH and LQKENI. The CDR3 sequence is 13 residues long. This clonotype was counted at least ten times. Its antigen is as yet unknown. The study's findings and limits: It was expanded TCRs that formed significantly more large CDR3 similarity clusters than controls did.

Indicated time point: patch test 1, 2 weeks after DPC sensitization. Treatment indicated: therapeutic diphenylcyclopropenone sensitization with weekly scalp DPC. Sequencing was performed on whole blood, taken in connection with sensitization to the hapten diphenylcyclopropenone (DPC). The chain links TRBV18 to TRBJ1-1; TRBD1 agrees at 8 bases. The receptor comes from a woman aged 30 to 39 with alopecia areata. Some clones in this sample may be carry-over from other donors' samples. CDR3 sequence (DNA): TGTGCCAGCCTTCTGACAGGGGATGGTGAAGCTTTCTTT. It yields the protein CASLLTGDGEAFF.